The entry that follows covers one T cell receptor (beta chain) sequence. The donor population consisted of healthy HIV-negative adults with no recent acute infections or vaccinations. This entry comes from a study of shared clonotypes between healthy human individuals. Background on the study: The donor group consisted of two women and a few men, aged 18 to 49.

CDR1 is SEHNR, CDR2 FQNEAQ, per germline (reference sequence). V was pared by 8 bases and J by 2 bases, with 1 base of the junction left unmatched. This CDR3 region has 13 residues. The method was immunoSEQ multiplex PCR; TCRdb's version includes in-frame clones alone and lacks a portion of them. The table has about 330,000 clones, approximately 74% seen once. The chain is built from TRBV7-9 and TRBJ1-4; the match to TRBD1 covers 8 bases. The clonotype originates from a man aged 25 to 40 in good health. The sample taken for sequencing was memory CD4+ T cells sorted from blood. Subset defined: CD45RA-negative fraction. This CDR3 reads CASHRGTNEKLFF. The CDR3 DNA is TGTGCCAGCCACAGGGGGACTAATGAAAAACTGTTTTTT.